This TCR beta chain appears in the sequencing data of a study of blood T cell repertoires in COVID-19. Study information: PBMCs, B-cell-depleted T cells, or T cells were the source of the cDNA or gDNA that made up the material.

Produced via immunoSEQ multiplex PCR; TCRdb's table is partial and in-frame only. The table includes about 240,000 clones, approximately 78% detected once. V was pared by 2 bases and J by 5 bases, with 21 bases between. Per germline, CDR1 SGHTA and CDR2 FQGTGA. The length of the CDR3 is 17 residues. The rearrangement joins TRBV7-3 to TRBJ2-5, with a possible D match to TRBD1 (5 bases). Sequencing was carried out using peripheral blood. The TCR comes from a woman aged 18-29 years with acute or convalescent COVID-19. The CDR3 DNA sequence: TGTGCCAGCAGCTTAGGGTTTCGTGGCAGGGATTTGGAGACCCAGTACTTC. Amino acids: CASSLGFRGRDLETQYF.